The 30 T cell receptor beta chains reported below all come from one sample, sequenced in a study of blood T cell repertoires in COVID-19 (TCRdb year 2020). The library was generated by the immunoSEQ multiplex PCR assay. TCRdb holds this immuneACCESS table with in-frame rearrangements only. Some clones are missing; in checked studies, unresolved V genes explain under half, and the rest has no known cause. Counted in this sample were roughly 57,000 clones; approximately 87% of them appeared once. The ten largest clones take up roughly 6.5% of the sample. The sequencing input was peripheral blood. These receptors were taken from a woman aged 60-70 years with COVID-19, enrolled during active disease.

The chain carries TRBV25-1 and TRBJ1-1; no clear D gene. The germline V gene has CDR1 MGHDK and CDR2 SYGVNS. V dropped 0 bases and J dropped 0 bases, with 8 bases sitting between them. The CDR3 loop spans 15 amino acids. This CDR3 is CASSEYGLMNTEAFF. The DNA of the CDR3 is TGTGCCAGCAGTGAATATGGGCTAATGAACACTGAAGCTTTCTTT.

The V gene is TRBV2, the J gene TRBJ2-7; D unresolved. The CDR3 totals 11 residues. V was pared by 4 bases and J by 2 bases, with 3 bases between. Germline CDR1 is SNHLY and CDR2 is FYNNEI. CDR3 sequence reads: CASSAAYEQYF. The CDR3 DNA follows: TGTGCCAGCAGTGCGGCCTACGAGCAGTACTTC.

The chain has TRBV5-6 and TRBJ2-6; D gene ambiguous. Trimming left V 4 bases short and J 4 bases short, with 15 bases between. The CDR3 is 16 residues long. From germline, CDR1 is SGHDT and CDR2 YYEEEE. The CDR3 region has the DNA TGTGCCAGCAGCATCTTACGTAACTCAGGGGCCAACGTCCTGACTTTC. Amino acids: CASSILRNSGANVLTF.

The rearrangement links TRBV6-5 to TRBJ1-5; weak D call: TRBD1 (5 bases). CDR3 length equals 15 residues. Trimming removed 2 bases at V and 6 bases at J, with 14 bases between. In germline, CDR1 is MNHEY, CDR2 SVGAGI. CDR3 sequence (DNA): TGTGCCAGCAGTTACACAACAGGTCAAGGTCAGCCCCAGCATTTT. It encodes CASSYTTGQGQPQHF.

The genes are TRBV25-1 and TRBJ2-2; 8 nucleotides match TRBD1. Germline-derived CDR1 and CDR2 are MGHDK and SYGVNS. V gave up 3 bases and J gave up 4 bases; unmatched junction bases: 10. This CDR3 has 17 residues. DNA of the CDR3: TGTGCCAGCAGTGAGTGGGGGCAGGGGGCATTCACCGGGGAGCTGTTTTTT. This gives the protein CASSEWGQGAFTGELFF.

The chain joins TRBV4-1 to TRBJ2-1; D uncertain. This CDR3 is built from 13 residues. Deletions cut 4 bases from V and 7 bases from J, with 11 bases between. Germline V gene sequence: CDR1 MGHRA, CDR2 YSYEKL. CDR3 coding DNA: TGCGCCAGCAGCCCCCACTCCCGGAATGAGCAGTTCTTC. Its translation: CASSPHSRNEQFF.

The V call is TRBV2, the J call TRBJ2-1, with TRBD2 matching over 11 bases. The CDR3 length is 15 residues. In germline, CDR1 is SNHLY, CDR2 FYNNEI. V lost 5 bases to trimming and J lost 6 bases; unmatched junction nucleotides: 6. The CDR3 region is CASSPTSGSINEQFF. The CDR3 nucleotides read TGTGCCAGCAGTCCCACTAGCGGGAGTATCAATGAGCAGTTCTTC. The variable domain in full, completed from reference TRBV2 and TRBJ2-1, reads EPEVTQTPSHQVTQMGQEVILRCVPISNHLYFYWYRQILGQKVEFLVSFYNNEISEKSEIFDDQFSVERPDGSNFTLKIRSTKLEDSAMYFCASSPTSGSINEQFFGPGTRLTVL.

The chain's CDR3 is CASSPTRSGGFNGQYF. The CDR3 region has the DNA TGTGCCAGCAGCCCGACACGGTCTGGTGGTTTTAACGGGCAGTACTTC. The V gene is TRBV14, the J gene TRBJ2-7; no firm D call. The germline V and J ends were trimmed by 4 bases and 9 bases, with 25 bases remaining between them. Germline lookup yields CDR1 SGHDN and CDR2 FVKESK. This CDR3 is built from 16 residues.

The V call is TRBV27, the J call TRBJ1-2; TRBD1 aligns across 8 bases. There are 16 residues in the CDR3. Looked up from germline, CDR1 is MNHEY and CDR2 is SMNVEV (reference sequence). Trimming removed 5 bases from V and 8 bases from J; junction bases left unmatched: 16. In DNA, the CDR3 is TGTGCCAGCAGTCCCTCTTTCACAGACAGGGGTTACGGCTACACCTTC. Translating gives CASSPSFTDRGYGYTF.

This chain joins TRBV5-5 and TRBJ2-7; D may be TRBD2 (6 bases). Germline-derived CDR1 and CDR2 are SGHKS and YYEKEE (reference sequence). The length of the CDR3 is 16 residues. The ends were cut back, 1 base at V and 5 bases at J, with 19 bases in the middle. This chain's CDR3 is CASSLMGGVPVNEQYF. The CDR3 DNA reads TGTGCCAGCAGCTTGATGGGGGGTGTCCCAGTCAACGAGCAGTACTTC.

The CDR3 loop reads CASSSPGNNEQFF. The CDR3, as DNA: TGCGCCAGCAGCAGTCCGGGAAACAATGAGCAGTTCTTC. The J gene is TRBJ2-1, the V gene TRBV5-1; TRBD2 is a possible D gene (5 bases). The ends were cut back, 4 bases at V and 5 bases at J, with 10 bases in the middle. Germline V CDR1 and CDR2: SGHRS, YFSETQ. The CDR3 has 13 residues.

This clone was seen a single time. The V gene is TRBV27, the J gene TRBJ1-4, with TRBD1 matching 9 bases. J was trimmed by 6 bases and V by 8 bases; bases with no gene match: 16. The germline V gene has CDR1 MNHEY and CDR2 SMNVEV (reference sequence). The length of the CDR3 is 17 residues. CDR3 region: CASAEFKDRGIHEKLFF. The DNA of the CDR3 is TGTGCCAGCGCCGAATTTAAGGACAGGGGAATACATGAAAAACTGTTTTTT. Filled out from reference TRBV27 and TRBJ1-4, the complete variable domain reads EAQVTQNPRYLITVTGKKLTVTCSQNMNHEYMSWYRQDPGLGLRQIYYSMNVEVTDKGDVPEGYKVSRKEKRNFPLILESPSPNQTSLYFCASAEFKDRGIHEKLFFGSGTQLSVL.

The genes are TRBV27 and TRBJ1-5, with 7 bases identical to TRBD1. The CDR3 consists of 16 residues. Germline CDR1 reads MNHEY; CDR2 reads SMNVEV (reference sequence). V lost 6 bases, J lost 4 bases, and 12 bases stayed unmatched. The CDR3 spells CASRRGDRALNQPQHF. CDR3 sequence (DNA): TGTGCCAGCAGAAGGGGGGACAGAGCCCTAAATCAGCCCCAGCATTTT.

The J gene is TRBJ1-4, the V gene TRBV11-3; D is undetermined. Germline V gene lookup returns CDR1 SGHNT and CDR2 YENEEA. The CDR3 runs to 15 residues. With 4 bases removed from V and 3 bases from J, the gap between germline ends came to 12 bases. The CDR3 region has the DNA TGTGCCAGCAGCTCGGACTTGATGGCTAATGAAAAACTGTTTTTT. Translated, it gives CASSSDLMANEKLFF.

This clone was counted once. V usage is TRBV28 and J usage is TRBJ1-2; TRBD1 might be the D (5 bases). V was clipped by 4 bases and J by 1 base, with 13 bases between them. Germline V gene data show CDR1 as MDHEN and CDR2 as SYDVKM. The CDR3 is made up of 15 amino acids. The CDR3 sequence: CASSYWGGFNYGYTF. CDR3 DNA sequence: TGTGCCAGCAGTTACTGGGGGGGTTTTAACTATGGCTACACCTTC.

The V call is TRBV20-1, the J call TRBJ1-1, with D possibly being TRBD1 (6 bases). Germline CDR1 is DFQATT and CDR2 is SNEGSKA (reference sequence). V gave up 6 bases and J gave up 3 bases, with 8 bases separating them. The CDR3 is 11 residues long. The CDR3 nucleotides read TGCAGTGCAACAGGGTACACTGAAGCTTTCTTT. Its protein is CSATGYTEAFF.

The sample holds one count of this clone. The chain links TRBV20-1 to TRBJ1-2, with D possibly being TRBD1 (5 bases). V shed 3 bases and J shed 6 bases, with 17 bases lying between them. Germline V gene data show CDR1 as DFQATT and CDR2 as SNEGSKA (reference sequence). The CDR3 has 14 residues. The CDR3 nucleotides read TGCAGTGCTAGTGATCAGGGCCTTCGCCATGGCTACACCTTC. This sequence encodes CSASDQGLRHGYTF.

The gene calls are TRBV6-6 and TRBJ1-3, with D perhaps matching TRBD1 (5 bases). With 0 bases removed from V and 0 bases from J, the gap between germline ends came to 6 bases. The CDR3 length is 15 residues. Germline V gene data show CDR1 as MNHNY and CDR2 as SVGAGI (reference sequence). CDR3: CASSYSRDSGNTIYF. DNA for the CDR3: TGTGCCAGCAGTTACTCCAGGGACTCTGGAAACACCATATATTTT.

V is TRBV5-4 and J is TRBJ1-1; D gene unclear. V was clipped by 0 bases and J by 1 base, with 7 bases between them. CDR1 and CDR2 (germline): SGHNT, YYREEE (reference sequence). The CDR3 has 14 amino acids. In DNA, the CDR3 is TGTGCCAGCAGCTTGGCGCGGGGGAACACTGAAGCTTTCTTT. This codes for CASSLARGNTEAFF.

J is TRBJ1-5 and V is TRBV6-1; possible D gene TRBD1, 6 bases. CDR3 size: 13 residues. Deletions cut 7 bases from V and 6 bases from J, with 13 bases between. Germline V gene sequence: CDR1 MNHNS, CDR2 SASEGT. CDR3 amino acids: CASTGGAGQPQHF. The CDR3 DNA is TGTGCCAGCACCGGGGGGGCCGGTCAGCCCCAGCATTTT.

This clone was recorded only once. The chain is built from TRBV20-1 and TRBJ2-1; 9 bases align to TRBD2. The CDR3 runs to 16 residues. Germline V gene sequence: CDR1 DFQATT, CDR2 SNEGSKA (reference sequence). V lost 3 bases and J lost 6; bases outside the gene matches: 12. The CDR3 bases are TGCAGTGCTAGTAAGGCGGGAGGGAGTCGGGGCAATGAGCAGTTCTTC. Translation: CSASKAGGSRGNEQFF.

The chain is built from TRBV10-3 and TRBJ2-5; possible D gene TRBD2, 6 bases. Germline lookup yields CDR1 ENHRY and CDR2 SYGVKD. Trimming removed 0 bases at V and 6 bases at J, with 17 bases between. This CDR3 is 16 amino acids long. In DNA, the CDR3 is TGTGCCATCAGTGAGTCTGGTTCTCCGGGGGTGAAGACCCAGTACTTC. Its protein is CAISESGSPGVKTQYF.

The V and J genes are TRBV7-9 and TRBJ2-7; D uncertain. Germline V gene sequence: CDR1 SEHNR, CDR2 FQNEAQ (reference sequence). This CDR3 has 14 amino acids. V was shortened by 5 bases and J by 3 bases, with 14 bases between the two germline ends. The CDR3 DNA follows: TGTGCCAGCAGCAAAACTTTTACAGACTACGAGCAGTACTTC. It is translated as CASSKTFTDYEQYF.

The table lists this clone with a count of one. The V and J genes are TRBV11-1 and TRBJ2-1; 11 positions match TRBD2. With V trimmed by 5 bases and J by 9 bases, 9 bases remained unmatched. CDR1 is SGHAT and CDR2 is FQDESV in the germline V gene (reference sequence). The CDR3 is 15 amino acids. DNA for the CDR3: TGTGCCAGCAGCCCCATAGCGGGAGGGCCTGTTGAGCAGTTCTTC. Protein product: CASSPIAGGPVEQFF.

Ten or more counts support this clone. V is TRBV28 and J is TRBJ1-3; a possible D gene is TRBD1 (5 bases). V was clipped by 6 bases and J by 4 bases, with 10 bases between them. The germline V gene encodes CDR1 MDHEN and CDR2 SYDVKM. The CDR3 length is 13 residues. CDR3: CASSQTVGNTIYF. The CDR3 DNA sequence: TGTGCCAGCAGCCAGACAGTCGGAAACACCATATATTTT.

This chain connects TRBV11-2 to TRBJ2-3; 10 bases agree with TRBD2. Germline lookup yields CDR1 SGHAT and CDR2 FQNNGV. This CDR3 comprises 15 residues. Unmatched junction bases numbered 12, after V lost 9 bases and J lost 6 bases. Here the CDR3 DNA reads TGTGCCAGTACTCCAGCGGGAGGGTCGTTGGATACGCAGTATTTT. Its protein product is CASTPAGGSLDTQYF.

This chain connects TRBV20-1 to TRBJ2-6; 8 nucleotides agree with TRBD2. The CDR3 is 19 residues long. Losses at the gene ends were 6 bases for V and 4 bases for J; bases not matched to a gene: 20. The germline CDR1 and CDR2 sequences are DFQATT and SNEGSKA (reference sequence). The DNA of the CDR3 is TGCAGTGCCAGTCCCGGGACTAGTACCACCCTCTCCGGGGCCAACGTCCTGACTTTC. Its protein product is CSASPGTSTTLSGANVLTF.

The chain combines TRBV4-2 with TRBJ2-1; D is ambiguous. CDR1 and CDR2 from the germline V gene are LGHNA and YNFKEQ. This CDR3 contains 14 residues. V was clipped by 2 bases and J by 5 bases, with 10 bases between them. The CDR3 spells CASSQLSYNNEQFF. In nucleotides, the CDR3 is TGTGCCAGCAGCCAACTCTCGTATAACAATGAGCAGTTCTTC.

The J gene is TRBJ1-1, the V gene TRBV10-3; a possible D gene is TRBD1 (5 bases). The CDR3 length is 15 residues. CDR1 ENHRY and CDR2 SYGVKD come from the germline V gene. Deletions cut 0 bases from V and 0 bases from J, with 8 bases between. The CDR3 DNA reads TGTGCCATCAGTGAGTCCTCAGGGATGAACACTGAAGCTTTCTTT. As protein: CAISESSGMNTEAFF.

The chain couples TRBV10-3 to TRBJ1-2; 11 bases match TRBD1. The CDR3 has 16 residues. Germline V CDR1 and CDR2: ENHRY, SYGVKD. The trim removed 8 bases at V and 0 bases at J, leaving 8 bases unmatched. As DNA, the CDR3 is TGTGCCATCTTTGGACAGGGGGCAGAGGCTAACTATGGCTACACCTTC. Translated, it gives CAIFGQGAEANYGYTF.